The next 8 T cell receptor beta chains were all read from a single sample in a study of blood T cells in healthy people across ages (dated by TCRdb to between 2014 and 2016). Library method: 5' RACE. Sequencing took place on an Illumina HiSeq 2500. A second roughly 6 to 11 cycle PCR used a sample-barcoded 5' primer and a J-beta primer mix. TCRdb trimmed public reads at Q25 via fastp, called clones via MiXCR and kept in-frame beta chains. CDR3 protein duplicates are merged, each entry listing the most common genes and DNA. The table for this sample lists hundreds of thousands of distinct CDR3 sequences; around 29% of them were counted only once. In total, the top ten clones hold around 30% of the sample. Source material: blood. The origin of the receptors is a woman aged 70-85 years in good health.

This chain joins TRBV28 and TRBJ2-4, with TRBD1 identical over 8 bases. The junction had 12 bases not matched to a gene; V was cut back by 4 bases and J by 7 bases. The CDR3 covers 16 residues. Germline loops: CDR1 MDHEN, CDR2 SYDVKM. The CDR3: CASSSPSSGQVNIQYF. CDR3 coding DNA: TGTGCCAGCAGTTCTCCTTCCTCGGGACAGGTGAACATTCAGTACTTC.

This clonotype was observed a handful of times. This chain joins TRBV15 and TRBJ2-1; 7 bases map to TRBD2. This CDR3 is 15 amino acids long. The junction had 6 bases not matched to a gene; V was cut back by 0 bases and J by 7 bases. Germline-derived CDR1 and CDR2 are LNHNV and YYDKDF (reference sequence). The CDR3 DNA reads as TGTGCCACCAGCAGAGATAGGTCCGGGAGGAATGAGCAGTTCTTC. The encoded protein is CATSRDRSGRNEQFF.

The chain recombines TRBV9 with TRBJ1-1; D uncertain. The V gene lost 3 bases and the J gene lost 0 bases, with 6 bases spanning the gap. Germline V lookup: CDR1 SGDLS, CDR2 YYNGEE. The CDR3 sequence is 13 residues long. The DNA for the CDR3 is TGTGCCAGCAGCGAACGGTTGAACACTGAAGCTTTCTTT. Translation: CASSERLNTEAFF.

The chain is built from TRBV12-3 or TRBV12-4 and TRBJ2-3; 7 bases fit TRBD2. The V and J ends lost 4 bases and 4 bases, in that order; junction bases with no gene match: 5. CDR3 length: 14 amino acids. The CDR3 here is CASSSSLAADTQYF. The CDR3 bases are TGTGCCAGCAGTTCGAGCCTAGCGGCAGATACGCAGTATTTT.

There are many counts of this clonotype. J is TRBJ2-5 and V is TRBV4-1; D might be TRBD2 (5 bases). The DNA end lines up better with TRBJ2-7; the J call may be wrong. This CDR3 region has 15 residues. Germline loops: CDR1 MGHRA, CDR2 YSYEKL. The CDR3 nucleotides read TGCGCCAGCAGCCCCGGGGTCTCGGGGACCTACGAGCAGTACTTC. Its translation: CASSPGVSGTYEQYF.

This clonotype occurred a few times. V and J are TRBV9 and TRBJ2-4; TRBD2 matches 9 bases. The V gene's germline CDR1 is SGDLS and CDR2 YYNGEE. The CDR3 length is 13 residues. The V gene end was trimmed by 8 bases and the J gene end by 8 bases; junction bases not matched to a gene: 8. CDR3: CASAAGGADIQYF. In nucleotides, the CDR3 is TGTGCCAGTGCCGCGGGAGGGGCGGACATTCAGTACTTC.

In this sample, this clonotype turned up a few times. J is TRBJ1-4 and V is TRBV6-6, with 7 nucleotides matching TRBD1. V was clipped by 4 bases and J by 7 bases; unmatched bases: 6. Germline-derived CDR1 and CDR2 are MNHNY and SVGAGI (reference sequence). This CDR3 contains 14 residues. CDR3 protein: CASSSTGLGEKLFF. Here the CDR3 DNA reads TGTGCCAGCAGTTCGACAGGGTTAGGTGAAAAACTGTTTTTT.

The chain is built from TRBV21-1 and TRBJ2-1; the D call in the table, TRBD2, was not verified against the DNA. TRBV21-1 is a listed pseudogene. This CDR3 region has 17 residues. CDR3 sequence reads: CASSLHFRTLPLVEQFF. The CDR3 DNA reads as TGTGCCAGCAGCCTTCATTTTAGGACCCTTCCGTTGGTGGAGCAGTTCTTC.